A single T cell receptor beta chain is shown here with its context. The antigen it recognizes is unknown. Per-nucleotide qualities are absent, and no much larger clonotype sits a single base away. Ophthalmopathy patients had moderately to severely active disease, Clinical Activity Score of at least 3, NOSPECS grade of at least 4, and duration under 3 months. Patients with uncontrolled infections, other autoimmune diseases, pregnancy or lactation were excluded. Diagnoses were based on clinical symptoms, serum thyroxine and TRAb, thyroid ultrasound and orbital computed tomography. Ficoll-Paque density gradient centrifugation was used to isolate PBMCs from about 10 ml of fresh peripheral blood. Total RNA was extracted using Trizol reagent, and RNA quality was assessed on an Agilent 2100 Bioanalyzer. This sample was included in a study of T cells in Graves' hyperthyroidism and ophthalmopathy (dated by TCRdb to the late 2010s). About the study as a whole: Peripheral blood samples were taken at initial diagnosis, before any treatment was given. A discovery cohort of about 96 patients, 43 with Graves' ophthalmopathy and about 58 with stable Graves' hyperthyroidism, was used to find distinguishing TCR V-J signatures. An independent validation cohort of 18 to 20 hyperthyroidism patients and more than 15 patients who later progressed to ophthalmopathy tested prospective prediction of ophthalmopathy. For training and testing, the 100 or so patients in the discovery cohort were randomly divided in a 7:3 ratio. The study also compared thyroid tissue and blood T-cell repertoires from more than five Graves' hyperthyroidism patients. Following sampling, methimazole starting at 30 mg daily was given to hyperthyroidism patients, and high-dose intravenous methylprednisolone was given to ophthalmopathy patients. The paper describes TCR Vbeta CDR3 sequencing of more than 120 peripheral blood samples, made up of about 40 ophthalmopathy patients, roughly 72 hyperthyroidism patients and 17 progressor patients.

What the authors observed across the whole study: No statistical method was used to fix the sample size in advance, and group allocation was not hidden from the investigators. Ophthalmopathy was separated from stable hyperthyroidism by a 13 V-J signature model, with 85% to 90% sensitivity and about 81% specificity obtained in cross-validation and 80%/75% obtained in testing. During validation, the model predicted progression to ophthalmopathy a median of roughly six months ahead of onset, with roughly 65% sensitivity and about 75% specificity. Most expanded thyroid clonotypes (frequency above 0.001) were also detected in blood, a finding suggesting that blood repertoires may reflect thyroid immune responses.

TCR beta CDR3 regions were amplified from RNA transcripts. The first round of RT-PCR for the TCR CDR3 was performed with the HTBI primer set and the Qiagen OneStep RT-PCR kit. Libraries were constructed in a second round of multiplex PCR, after which size selection and purification were carried out. Paired-end sequencing of the libraries was performed with 100 bp reads on an Illumina HiSeq2000. The published analysis was carried out like this. SOAPnuke was used to process the raw data, throwing out any read that contained adapters or uncalled bases, had a mean Phred below 15, or lacked an exact constant-primer or identifier match. High-quality paired reads were merged using COPE v1.2.5, and each unique nucleotide sequence was defined as a clonotype. MiTCR v1.1 was used to align the clonotypes against IMGT TRBV, TRBD and TRBJ reference segments. Analysis was restricted to V-J combinations with a frequency above 0.0001, which covered 99.2% of repertoires. The TCS score was defined as F50 (clonal expansion) divided by E x V (chaos), with BLOSUM62-based TCRdist calculated between CDR3 peptides within each V-J. Welch's t-statistics and random forest reduced just over 500 V-J features to 13, which were used in a naive Bayes classifier (R e1071). The similarity between thyroid and blood repertoires was quantified using the Morisita-Horn index. TCRdb reran the public reads through fastp at Q25 and MiXCR, keeping productive beta chains. Merged by CDR3 protein, the rows form single entries marked with the most common genes and DNA. Clone size and V and J calls follow TCRdb, not the original study. The sample table lists around 610,000 distinct CDR3 sequences, roughly 14% of them with a count of one. Of the sample, roughly 4.5% falls within the top ten clones.

Germline trimming: 4 bases from V, 2 bases from J; junction bases outside gene matches: 9. The CDR3 measures 17 amino acids from cysteine to phenylalanine. Only the CDR3 part of the read is kept: 51 bases, read in frame from the first base. Via the germline V gene (reference sequence), CDR1 is MNHEY and CDR2 SMNVEV. The sequence came from a woman in her thirties or forties with Graves' ophthalmopathy. Sequencing was performed on blood. The chain was built from TRBV27 and TRBJ2-2, and TRBD1 matches 8 of the central bases. CDR3 loop: CASSSLLDRVNTGELFF. The DNA is TGTGCCAGCAGTTCCCTTTTGGACAGGGTTAACACCGGGGAGCTGTTTTTT.